This T cell receptor (beta chain) was identified in a study of radiation and T cells in renal cell carcinoma. Study background: Nephrectomy followed 15 Gy stereotactic body radiation by 4 weeks. Overall study findings and caveats: Baseline intratumoral clonotype presence is unknown without pretreatment biopsies. In blood, top tumor clones expanded by 2 weeks, shrinking by 4.

The CDR3 runs to 14 residues. Unmatched junction bases numbered 2, after V lost 2 bases and J lost 5 bases. Germline V gene data show CDR1 as MNHEY and CDR2 as SMNVEV (reference sequence). Noted time point: blood 2 weeks post-SBRT. Noted treatment: 15 Gy SBRT to primary tumor, nephrectomy 4 weeks later. The patient's renal cell carcinoma had clear cell pathology. This clone was detected only a few times. The antigen remains undetermined. Assay used: immunoSEQ multiplex PCR; TCRdb lists only in-frame clones, some missing. The profile shows 120,000 or so clones, about 81% of them singletons. Sequenced material: blood, taken from a patient whose treatment included radiotherapy and nephrectomy. This chain joins TRBV27 and TRBJ2-7; 11 nucleotides match TRBD1. This TCR was recovered from a man in his fifties or sixties with renal cell carcinoma. CDR3 coding DNA: TGTGCCAGCAGTTTAGGGACAGGGGGGAACGAGCAGTACTTC. Its protein product is CASSLGTGGNEQYF.